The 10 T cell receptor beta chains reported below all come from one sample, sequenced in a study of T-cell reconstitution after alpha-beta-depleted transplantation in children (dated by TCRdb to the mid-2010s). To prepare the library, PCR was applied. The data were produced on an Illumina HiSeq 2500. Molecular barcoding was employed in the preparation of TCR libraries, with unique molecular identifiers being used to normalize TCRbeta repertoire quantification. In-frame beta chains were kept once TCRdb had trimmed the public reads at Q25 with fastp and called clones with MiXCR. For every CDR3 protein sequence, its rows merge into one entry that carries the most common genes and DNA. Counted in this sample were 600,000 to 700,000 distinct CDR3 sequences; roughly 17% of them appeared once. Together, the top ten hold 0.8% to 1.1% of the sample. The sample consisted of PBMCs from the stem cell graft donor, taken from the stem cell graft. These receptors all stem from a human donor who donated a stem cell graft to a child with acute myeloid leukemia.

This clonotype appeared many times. The CDR3 region has the DNA TGTGCCAGCAGCTGGGGGGCCTCTAATGAAAAACTGTTTTTT. This gives the protein CASSWGASNEKLFF. The V call is TRBV7-2, the J call TRBJ1-4, with a weak D call TRBD1 (6 bases). The germline V and J ends were trimmed by 4 bases and 3 bases, with 9 bases remaining between them. CDR3 length: 14 residues. Germline-derived CDR1 and CDR2 are SGHTA and FQGNSA.

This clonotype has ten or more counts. The CDR3: CASSLVAGTNQPQHF. CDR3 coding DNA: TGTGCCAGCAGCTTAGTAGCAGGTACTAATCAGCCCCAGCATTTT. This chain links TRBV7-2 with TRBJ1-5, with D hard to call. This CDR3 is 15 amino acids long. V was shortened by 1 base and J by 4 bases, with 11 bases between the two germline ends. The germline V gene encodes CDR1 SGHTA and CDR2 FQGNSA.

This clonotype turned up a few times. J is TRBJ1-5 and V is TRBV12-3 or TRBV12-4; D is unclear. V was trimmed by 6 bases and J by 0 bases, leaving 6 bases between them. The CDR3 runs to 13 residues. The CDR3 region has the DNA TGTGCCAGCAGGACGGATAGCAATCAGCCCCAGCATTTT. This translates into CASRTDSNQPQHF.

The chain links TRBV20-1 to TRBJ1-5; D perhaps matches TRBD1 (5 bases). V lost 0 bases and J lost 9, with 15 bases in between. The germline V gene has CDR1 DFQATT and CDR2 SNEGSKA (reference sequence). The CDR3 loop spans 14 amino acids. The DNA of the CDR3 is TGCAGTGCTAGAGAACCCGGGACCAAATCGCCCCAGCATTTT. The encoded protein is CSAREPGTKSPQHF.

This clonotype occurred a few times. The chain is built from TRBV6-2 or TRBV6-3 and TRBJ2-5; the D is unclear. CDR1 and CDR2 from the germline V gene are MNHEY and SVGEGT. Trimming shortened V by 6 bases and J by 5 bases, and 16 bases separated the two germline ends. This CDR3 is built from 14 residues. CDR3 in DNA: TGTGCCAGCAGCATAAGTTCTCGGGCCGAGACCCAGTACTTC. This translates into CASSISSRAETQYF.

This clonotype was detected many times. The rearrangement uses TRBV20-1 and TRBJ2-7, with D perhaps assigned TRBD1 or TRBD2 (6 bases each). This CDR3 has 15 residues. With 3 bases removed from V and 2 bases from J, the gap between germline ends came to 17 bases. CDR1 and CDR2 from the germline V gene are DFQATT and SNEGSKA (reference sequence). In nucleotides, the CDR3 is TGCAGTGCTAGGGGGGGCCGGGAGTCGACCTACGAGCAGTACTTC. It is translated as CSARGGRESTYEQYF.

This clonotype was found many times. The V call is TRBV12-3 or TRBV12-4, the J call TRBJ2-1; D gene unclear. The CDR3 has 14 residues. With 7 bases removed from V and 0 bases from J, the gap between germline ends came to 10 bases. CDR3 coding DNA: TGTGCCAGCACTTTCCCGGGCTCCTACAATGAGCAGTTCTTC. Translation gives CASTFPGSYNEQFF.

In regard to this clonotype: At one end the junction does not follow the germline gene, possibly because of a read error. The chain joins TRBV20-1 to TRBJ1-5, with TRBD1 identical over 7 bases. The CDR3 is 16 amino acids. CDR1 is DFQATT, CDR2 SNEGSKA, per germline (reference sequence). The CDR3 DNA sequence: TGCTGTGCACTCAACAGGGGTTTAGTTCCGGATCAGCCCCAGCATTTT. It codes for CCALNRGLVPDQPQHF.

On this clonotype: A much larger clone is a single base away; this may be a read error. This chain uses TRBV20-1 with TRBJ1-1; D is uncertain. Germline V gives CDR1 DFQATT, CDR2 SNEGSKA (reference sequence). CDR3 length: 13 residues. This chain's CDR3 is CSANGAMNTDAFF. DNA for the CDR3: TGCAGTGCGAACGGCGCCATGAACACTGACGCTTTCTTT.

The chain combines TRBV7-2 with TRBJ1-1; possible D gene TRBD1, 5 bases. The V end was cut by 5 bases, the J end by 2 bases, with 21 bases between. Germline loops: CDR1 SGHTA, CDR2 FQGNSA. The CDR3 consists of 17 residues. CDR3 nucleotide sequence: TGTGCCAGCAGCCCTCACCCCACCAGGGTCCGAAACACTGAAGCTTTCTTT. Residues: CASSPHPTRVRNTEAFF.